What follows describes a single T cell receptor (beta chain). This entry comes from a study of blood T cell repertoires in COVID-19. Whole-study context: Whether acute or convalescent, the COVID-19 samples came from the United States, Italy and Spain.

Germline CDR1 LGHNT, CDR2 FRNRAP. Unmatched junction bases numbered 6, after V lost 0 bases and J lost 0 bases. The CDR3 has 17 residues. The method was immunoSEQ multiplex PCR; TCRdb's version includes in-frame clones alone and lacks a portion of them. The sample contains under 70,000 clones, roughly 70% of which appear only once. The specimen sequenced was peripheral blood. The source of this sequence is a woman aged 70 to 79 with acute or convalescent COVID-19. The chain combines TRBV12-5 with TRBJ1-1, with 8 bases identical to TRBD1. The CDR3 nucleotides are TGTGCTAGTGGTTTGGTACTGGCAGGGGGCATGAACACTGAAGCTTTCTTT. Amino acids: CASGLVLAGGMNTEAFF.